The text below deals with one TCR beta chain. This sample is part of a study of blood T cell repertoires in COVID-19. Turning to the study itself: Some COVID-19 samples were acute and others convalescent; all came from the United States, Italy and Spain. Sources were T cells, B-cell-depleted T cells, or PBMCs; the material itself was cDNA or gDNA.

The protocol was immunoSEQ multiplex PCR, while the TCRdb copy is restricted to in-frame clones and leaves out a portion. This table holds 150,000 to 200,000 clones, about four fifths found once. This CDR3 is 15 amino acids long. V lost 2 bases, J lost 7 bases, and 4 bases stayed unmatched. Germline CDR1 reads KGHDR; CDR2 reads SFDVKD. The specimen sequenced was peripheral blood. The chain carries TRBV24-1 and TRBJ2-5; 12 bases agree with TRBD2. The TCR originated in a woman in her sixties with COVID-19, enrolled during active disease. CDR3 DNA: TGTGCCACCAGTGATTCTAGCGGGGGGGCTGCGACCCAGTACTTC. This gives the protein CATSDSSGGAATQYF.